The rows below give T cell receptor beta chains drawn from one sample of a study of somatic mutations in cytotoxic T cells in rheumatoid arthritis. Libraries were prepared by immunoSEQ multiplex PCR; TCRdb keeps only in-frame clonotypes and omits some of them. The data show approximately 17,000 clones, 78% seen once. The sample was CD8+ T cells sorted from blood. Receptors originate from an adult with rheumatoid arthritis. CDR3s include the opening cysteine and the closing phenylalanine or tryptophan. The order of the fields is V gene, clone size, D gene, CDR3 protein. D genes are given only for firm matches. Not every row has a clone size; where given, it reads once, few, many or a size class.

>TRBV7-6|.|TRBD1
CASSAGQPSRSYNSPLHF
>TRBV27|.|.
CASSLVGGSSNQPQHF
>TRBV15|.|TRBD1
CATSRDEGGQGNIQYF
>TRBV7-8|.|TRBD1
CASSYGQGAQVEAFF
>TRBV5-6|.|.
CASSPPASYGYTF
>TRBV6-5|.|.
CASSYLRGGAQYF
>TRBV5-1|.|.
CASSGTQGTGELFF
>TRBV4-1|.|.
CASSGGTDPYEQYF
>TRBV10-1|.|TRBD1
CASSGTGGTEAFF
>TRBV5-4|few|.
CASSLAGTVNTEAFF
>TRBV4-1|.|.
CASSQVRSGGLNEKLFF
>TRBV5-3|.|TRBD1
CASSLTGDYEQYF
>TRBV2|.|TRBD2
CANGLAGRYNEQFF
>TRBV27|few|.
CASSLMGGLETQYF
>TRBV7-9|.|.
CASSPTAGGPAETQYF
>TRBV7-8|.|.
CASSLERGSTEAFF
>TRBV19|.|.
CASNPPEGRNQPQHF
>TRBV5-1|once|.
CASSSEGRWNTDTQYF
>TRBV14|.|TRBD2
CASSQVSSGGSEYF
>TRBV6-5|.|TRBD2
CASSYSRGSTSYEQYF
>TRBV7-9|.|.
CASSLGGLNTEAFF
>TRBV6-5|.|.
CASSYWEEGGELFF
>TRBV7-2|.|.
CASSLTSQPLAGELFF
>TRBV10-2|.|.
CASTSTANYGYTF
>TRBV11-3|.|.
CASSYGRKGSYEQYF
>TRBV4-1|.|TRBD1
CASSHHRDRGANTEAFF
>TRBV25-1|.|.
CASSDYRDDQPQHF
>TRBV4-1|few|.
CASSPNGVHNQPQHF
>TRBV10-3|.|TRBD1
CAISDLPGQEAFF
>TRBV6-1|.|.
CASRDTNTGELFF
>TRBV28|once|TRBD1
CASSLWGDSVNYGYTF
>TRBV7-9|.|.
CASSFPGGGTEAFF